This entry concerns a single TCR beta chain. Its antigen is as yet unknown. The sample providers were healthy Caucasian people from Russia, aged about 6 to 95. PBMCs, at least 6 million per sample, were isolated. Through a sample-barcoded 5' primer and a J-beta primer mix, a second PCR was run for roughly 7 to 12 cycles. TCRdb reprocessed the 5' RACE reads with MiXCR, giving one entry per CDR3 protein. The data contain some 900,000 distinct CDR3 sequences, around 48% of them seen just once; the ten biggest clones take up 13%. This CDR3 contains 12 residues. Germline V gene sequence: CDR1 DFQATT, CDR2 SNEGSKA (reference sequence). Trimming stripped 6 bases from V and 2 bases from J, with 10 bases between. The data belong to a study of blood T cells in healthy people across ages. Whole-study findings and limits: What prevented conclusive comparison of naive and antigen-experienced cells was that PBMCs were unsorted.

The V gene is TRBV20-1, the J gene TRBJ2-5; the D gene is possibly TRBD2 (5 bases). The sample comprised blood. The sequence was collected from a man younger than 40 in good health. CDR3 in amino acids: CSATRNQETQYF. DNA for the CDR3: TGCAGTGCCACTAGGAATCAAGAGACCCAGTACTTC.